The present entry profiles one T cell receptor (beta chain) with its context. Its antigen is not identified. Other DNA sequences in this sample translate to the same CDR3. PCR primers comprised 60 Vbeta and 13 Jbeta primers. TCRdb's copy holds only in-frame clones and misses some; the assay was immunoSEQ multiplex PCR. The sample lists some 87,000 clones, roughly 80% occurring once. This sample was included in a study of cytomegalovirus exposure and HLA in healthy donors. General study results and limits: Sequence variants that were highly shared formed a cluster that was likely a sequencing artifact. There were about 160 TCR beta chains listed as cytomegalovirus-associated.

The length of the CDR3 is 13 residues. CDR1 and CDR2 from the germline V gene are MNHNY and SVGAGI (reference sequence). Trimming cost V 6 bases and J 2 bases, with 10 bases left between them. V usage is TRBV6-6 and J usage is TRBJ1-1; TRBD1 might be the D (5 bases). The clonotype originates from a man in his fifties or sixties in good health and CMV-seropositive. Sequencing used PBMCs. As DNA, the CDR3 is TGTGCCAGCAGGCAGACAGAAAACACTGAAGCTTTCTTT. Amino acid sequence: CASRQTENTEAFF.